This T cell receptor beta chain was identified in a study of T cell responses to AZD1222 COVID-19 vaccine. Here immunoSEQ multiplex PCR was the method, and the copy in TCRdb shows in-frame clones only, minus some. The sample consists of 110,000 or so clones, around 83% of them appearing once. CDR1 and CDR2 (germline): SGHKS, YYEKEE (reference sequence). Trimming shortened V by 4 bases and J by 8 bases, and 10 bases separated the two germline ends. This CDR3 is built from 12 residues. The V call is TRBV5-5, the J call TRBJ1-3, with D unresolved. This specimen was peripheral blood, taken on day 0 of AZD1222 vaccination. The clonotype was recovered from an adult in good health. CDR3 amino acids: CASSLGGYTIYF. Written as DNA, the CDR3 is TGTGCCAGCAGCCTTGGTGGCTACACCATATATTTT.